Below, 13 T cell receptor beta chains from the same sample are listed, as sequenced in a study of blood T cell repertoires in COVID-19. Profiling relied on immunoSEQ multiplex PCR, and the TCRdb table lists in-frame clones only, not all of them. The table has approximately 220,000 clones, about 87% seen once. Sequenced input: PBMCs or T cells enriched from blood (not recorded which). Receptor source: a woman in her twenties or thirties who had recovered from COVID-19.

This clone was recorded once. CDR3 sequence reads: CASSFGGIDTQYF. For the CDR3, the DNA is TGTGCCAGCAGCTTTGGGGGGATAGATACGCAGTATTTT. The chain couples TRBV5-6 to TRBJ2-3, with a tentative D call TRBD2 (6 bases). V was shortened by 2 bases and J by 5 bases, with 9 bases between the two germline ends. This CDR3 contains 13 residues. Germline CDR1 SGHDT, CDR2 YYEEEE.

CDR3 bases: TGCGCCAGCAGTGAGGAAGCGGGGGGCAGCGCAGATACGCAGTATTTT. Translated: CASSEEAGGSADTQYF. The chain links TRBV10-2 to TRBJ2-3; 9 nucleotides line up with TRBD2. Trimming took 2 bases from V and 4 from J; bases not matched to a gene: 7. Germline-derived CDR1 and CDR2 are WSHSY and SAAADI. The CDR3 length is 16 residues.

The chain is built from TRBV9 and TRBJ2-2, with TRBD2 matching 9 bases. Losses at the gene ends were 3 bases for V and 6 bases for J; bases not matched to a gene: 6. Germline V gene lookup returns CDR1 SGDLS and CDR2 YYNGEE. This CDR3 spans 15 amino acids. In DNA, the CDR3 is TGTGCCAGCAGCGCCACAGCTAGCGGGGCCGGGGAGCTGTTTTTT. Its protein product is CASSATASGAGELFF.

V is TRBV6-2 or TRBV6-3 and J is TRBJ2-1; 10 nucleotides match TRBD2. The V gene end was trimmed by 0 bases and the J gene end by 8 bases; junction bases not matched to a gene: 10. The CDR3 runs 17 residues. Germline V CDR1 and CDR2: MNHEY, SVGEGT. The DNA for the CDR3 is TGTGCCAGCAGTTACTCGATAGCGGGGGGCGGTTTTTATGAGCAGTTCTTC. This sequence encodes CASSYSIAGGGFYEQFF.

The V call is TRBV2, the J call TRBJ1-2; D might be TRBD1 (6 bases). V was pared by 4 bases and J by 5 bases, with 11 bases between. The germline V gene encodes CDR1 SNHLY and CDR2 FYNNEI. The CDR3 totals 13 residues. This CDR3 is CASSVQGGYGYTF. In nucleotides, the CDR3 is TGTGCCAGCAGTGTACAGGGAGGGTATGGCTACACCTTC.

CDR3: CASSVDRGNTEAFF. The CDR3 nucleotides are TGTGCCAGCAGCGTGGACAGGGGGAACACTGAAGCTTTCTTT. The rearrangement joins TRBV7-9 to TRBJ1-1; 9 bases map to TRBD1. The CDR3 loop spans 14 amino acids. Trimming at V came to 5 bases and at J to 1 base, leaving 2 bases not matched to a gene. Per germline, CDR1 SEHNR and CDR2 FQNEAQ (reference sequence). Combining the CDR3 with reference TRBV7-9 and TRBJ1-1 gives the whole variable domain DTGVSQNPRHKITKRGQNVTFRCDPISEHNRLYWYRQTLGQGPEFLTYFQNEAQLEKSRLLSDRFSAERPKGSFSTLEIQRTEQGDSAMYLCASSVDRGNTEAFFGQGTRLTVV.

Regarding this clone: Just one base apart from a much larger clone, this may be a read error. Distinct nucleotide sequences in the sample also encode this CDR3. The CDR3 DNA follows: TGCGCCAGCAGCCTACAGGGTTACGAGCAGTACTTC. It yields the protein CASSLQGYEQYF. This chain uses TRBV5-1 with TRBJ2-7; D is perhaps TRBD1 (6 bases). V lost 4 bases and J 4 bases, leaving 9 bases between the germline ends. Germline assignment: CDR1 SGHRS and CDR2 YFSETQ. The CDR3 length is 12 residues.

As to this clone: The junction shows a germline mismatch at one end, possibly a read error. For the CDR3, the DNA is TGTGCCAGCAGCGTGGGGGACAGGCAAGAGGCCCAGTACTTC. Its translation: CASSVGDRQEAQYF. V and J are TRBV9 and TRBJ2-5; 8 positions match TRBD1. The CDR3 sequence is 14 residues long. CDR1 is SGDLS and CDR2 is YYNGEE in the germline V gene.

The chain combines TRBV13 with TRBJ2-3; tentatively, D is TRBD2 (5 bases). V shed 0 bases and J shed 5 bases, with 15 bases lying between them. CDR1 is PRHDT, CDR2 FYEKMQ, per germline (reference sequence). The CDR3 extends over 16 amino acids. The CDR3 coding sequence is TGTGCCAGCAGCTTAGGTCCCCCTACTGAGGGAGATACGCAGTATTTT. Translation: CASSLGPPTEGDTQYF.

The gene calls are TRBV6-2 or TRBV6-3 and TRBJ2-7; 7 bases map to TRBD2. Germline CDR1 MNHEY, CDR2 SVGEGT. The CDR3 consists of 12 residues. The ends lost 6 bases at V and 5 bases at J; junction bases unmatched: 4. CDR3 loop: CASSPGRNEQYF. DNA of the CDR3: TGTGCCAGCAGCCCCGGGAGGAACGAGCAGTACTTC.

The chain has TRBV9 and TRBJ1-4; D not certain. V lost 0 bases to trimming and J lost 5 bases, with 11 bases between them. The CDR3 has 15 residues. CDR1 is SGDLS, CDR2 YYNGEE, per germline. The CDR3 loop is CASSVADGVNEKLFF. The CDR3 nucleotides are TGTGCCAGCAGCGTAGCAGACGGAGTGAATGAAAAACTGTTTTTT.

This chain uses TRBV4-3 with TRBJ2-1; TRBD1 is a possible D gene (5 bases). The CDR3 loop spans 13 amino acids. The V end was cut by 2 bases, the J end by 4 bases, with 6 bases between. CDR1 and CDR2 (germline): LGHNA, YSLEER. CDR3 residues: CASSQPGYNEQFF. DNA of the CDR3: TGCGCCAGCAGCCAACCAGGGTACAATGAGCAGTTCTTC.

The chain carries TRBV27 and TRBJ1-2; D unclear. The V gene lost 2 bases and the J gene lost 2 bases, with 6 bases spanning the gap. CDR3 length: 13 amino acids. The germline CDR1 and CDR2 sequences are MNHEY and SMNVEV (reference sequence). The CDR3 DNA reads as TGTGCCAGCAGTTTAGGTCGGAACTATGGCTACACCTTC. Its translation: CASSLGRNYGYTF.